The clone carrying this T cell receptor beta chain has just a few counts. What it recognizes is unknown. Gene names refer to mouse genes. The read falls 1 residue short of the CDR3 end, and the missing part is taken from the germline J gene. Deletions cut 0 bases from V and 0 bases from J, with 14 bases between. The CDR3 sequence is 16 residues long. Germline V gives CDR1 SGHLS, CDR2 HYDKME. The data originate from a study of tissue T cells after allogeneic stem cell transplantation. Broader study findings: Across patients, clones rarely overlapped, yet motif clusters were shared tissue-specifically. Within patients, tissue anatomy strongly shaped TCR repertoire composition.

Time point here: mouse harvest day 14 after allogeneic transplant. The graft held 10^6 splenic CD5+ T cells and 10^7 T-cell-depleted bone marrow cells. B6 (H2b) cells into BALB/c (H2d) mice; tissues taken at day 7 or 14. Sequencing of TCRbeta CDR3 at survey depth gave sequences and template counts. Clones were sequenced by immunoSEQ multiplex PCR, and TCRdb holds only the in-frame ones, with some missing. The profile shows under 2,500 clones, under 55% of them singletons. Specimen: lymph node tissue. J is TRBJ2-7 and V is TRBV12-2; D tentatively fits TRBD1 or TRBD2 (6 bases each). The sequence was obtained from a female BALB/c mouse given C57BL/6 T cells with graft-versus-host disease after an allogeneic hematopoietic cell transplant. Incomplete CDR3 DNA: TGTGCCAGCTCTCTCGATGGGGGCCGGGGCTCCTATGAACAGTAC. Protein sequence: CASSLDGGRGSYEQY. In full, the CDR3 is CASSLDGGRGSYEQYF.